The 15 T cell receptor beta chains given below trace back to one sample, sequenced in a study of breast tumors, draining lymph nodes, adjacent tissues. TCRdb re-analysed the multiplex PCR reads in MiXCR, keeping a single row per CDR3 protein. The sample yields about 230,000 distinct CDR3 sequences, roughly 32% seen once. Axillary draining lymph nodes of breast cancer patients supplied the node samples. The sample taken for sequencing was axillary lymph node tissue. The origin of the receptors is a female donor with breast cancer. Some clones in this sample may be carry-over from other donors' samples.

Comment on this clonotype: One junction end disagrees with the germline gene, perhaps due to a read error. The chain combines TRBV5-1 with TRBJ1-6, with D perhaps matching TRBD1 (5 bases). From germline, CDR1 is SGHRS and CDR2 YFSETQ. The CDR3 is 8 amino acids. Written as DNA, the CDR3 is TGCGCCAGCAGGGAAGCAGGGTTT. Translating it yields CASREAGF. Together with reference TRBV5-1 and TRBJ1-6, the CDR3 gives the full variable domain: KAGVTQTPRYLIKTRGQQVTLSCSPISGHRSVSWYQQTPGQGLQFLFEYFSETQRNKGNFPGRFSGRQFSNSRSEMNVSTLELGDSALYLCASREAGFGNGTRLTVT.

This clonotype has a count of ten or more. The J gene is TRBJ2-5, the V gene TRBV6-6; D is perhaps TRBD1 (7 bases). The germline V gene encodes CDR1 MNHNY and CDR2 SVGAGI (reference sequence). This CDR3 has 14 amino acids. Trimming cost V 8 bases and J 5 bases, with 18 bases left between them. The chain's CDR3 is CASSRQGGRETQYF. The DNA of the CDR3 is TGTGCCAGCTCCCGGCAGGGGGGCAGGGAGACCCAGTACTTC.

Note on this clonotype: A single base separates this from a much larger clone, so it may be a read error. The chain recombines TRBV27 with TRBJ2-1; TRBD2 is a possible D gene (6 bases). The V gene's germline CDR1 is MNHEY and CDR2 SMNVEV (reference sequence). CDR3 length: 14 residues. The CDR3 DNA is TGTGCCAGCAGTTTATTGGGACTTTCCAATGAGCGGTTCTTC. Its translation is CASSLLGLSNERFF.

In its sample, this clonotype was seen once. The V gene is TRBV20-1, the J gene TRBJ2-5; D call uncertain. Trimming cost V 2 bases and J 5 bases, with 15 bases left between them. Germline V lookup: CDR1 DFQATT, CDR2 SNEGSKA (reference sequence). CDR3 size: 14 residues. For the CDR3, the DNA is TGCAGTGCTAGACCACTGCCGGGCAGTGAGACCCAGTACTTC. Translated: CSARPLPGSETQYF.

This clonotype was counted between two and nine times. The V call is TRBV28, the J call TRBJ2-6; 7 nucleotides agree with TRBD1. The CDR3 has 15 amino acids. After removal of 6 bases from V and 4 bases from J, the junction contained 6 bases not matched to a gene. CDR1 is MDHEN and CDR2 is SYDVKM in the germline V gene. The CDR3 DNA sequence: TGTGCCAGCAGGACAACAGGGGCCGGGGCCAACGTCCTGACTTTC. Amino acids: CASRTTGAGANVLTF.

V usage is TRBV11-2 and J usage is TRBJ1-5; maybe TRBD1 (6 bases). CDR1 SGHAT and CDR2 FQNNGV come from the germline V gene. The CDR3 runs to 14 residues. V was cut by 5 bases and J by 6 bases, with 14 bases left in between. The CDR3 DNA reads TGTGCCAGCAGCCCCGCCGGGGGCGTTCAGCCCCAGCATTTT. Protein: CASSPAGGVQPQHF. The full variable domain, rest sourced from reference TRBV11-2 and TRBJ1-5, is EAGVAQSPRYKIIEKRQSVAFWCNPISGHATLYWYQQILGQGPKLLIQFQNNGVVDDSQLPKDRFSAERLKGVDSTLKIQPAKLEDSAVYLCASSPAGGVQPQHFGDGTRLSIL.

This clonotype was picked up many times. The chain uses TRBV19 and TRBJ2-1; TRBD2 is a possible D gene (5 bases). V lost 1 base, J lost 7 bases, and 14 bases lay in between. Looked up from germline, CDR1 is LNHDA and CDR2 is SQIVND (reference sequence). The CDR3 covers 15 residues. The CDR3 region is CASSIAGSRLNEQFF. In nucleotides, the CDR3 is TGTGCCAGTAGTATAGCGGGAAGTCGATTGAATGAGCAGTTCTTC. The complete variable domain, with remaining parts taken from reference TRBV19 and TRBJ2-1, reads DGGITQSPKYLFRKEGQNVTLSCEQNLNHDAMYWYRQDPGQGLRLIYYSQIVNDFQKGDIAEGYSVSREKKESFPLTVTSAQKNPTAFYLCASSIAGSRLNEQFFGPGTRLTVL.

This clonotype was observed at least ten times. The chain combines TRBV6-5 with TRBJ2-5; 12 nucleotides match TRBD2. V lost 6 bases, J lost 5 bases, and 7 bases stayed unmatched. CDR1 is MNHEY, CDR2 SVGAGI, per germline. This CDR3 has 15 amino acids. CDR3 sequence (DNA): TGTGCCAGCAGCCTCCTAGCGGGAGGGAGGGAGACCCAGTACTTC. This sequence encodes CASSLLAGGRETQYF.

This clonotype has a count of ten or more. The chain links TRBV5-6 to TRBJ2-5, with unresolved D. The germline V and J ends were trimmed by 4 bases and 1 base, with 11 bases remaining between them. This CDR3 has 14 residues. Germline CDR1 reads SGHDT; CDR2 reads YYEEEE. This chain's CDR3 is CASSLGRRQETQYF. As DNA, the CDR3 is TGTGCCAGCAGCCTCGGACGCCGCCAAGAGACCCAGTACTTC. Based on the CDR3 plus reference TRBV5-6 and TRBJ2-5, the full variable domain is DAGVTQSPTHLIKTRGQQVTLRCSPKSGHDTVSWYQQALGQGPQFIFQYYEEEERQRGNFPDRFSGHQFPNYSSELNVNALLLGDSALYLCASSLGRRQETQYFGPGTRLLVL.

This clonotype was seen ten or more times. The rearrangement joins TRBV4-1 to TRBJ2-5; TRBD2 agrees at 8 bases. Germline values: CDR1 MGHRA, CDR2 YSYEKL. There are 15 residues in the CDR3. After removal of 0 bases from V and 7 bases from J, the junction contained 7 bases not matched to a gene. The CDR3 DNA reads TGCGCCAGCAGCCAAGAAAATACCGCGGGGGGGACCCAGTACTTC. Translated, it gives CASSQENTAGGTQYF.

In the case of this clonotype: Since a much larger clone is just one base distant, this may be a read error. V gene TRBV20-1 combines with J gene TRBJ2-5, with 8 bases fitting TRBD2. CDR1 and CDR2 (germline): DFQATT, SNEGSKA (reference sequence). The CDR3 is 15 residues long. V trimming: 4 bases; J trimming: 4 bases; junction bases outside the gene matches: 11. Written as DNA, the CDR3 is TGCAGTGCTATACGGGGTAGCGGGAACCCAGAGACCCAGTACTTC. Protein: CSAIRGSGNPETQYF.

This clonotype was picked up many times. The CDR3 DNA is TGCAGTGCTTTACATAGCGGGAGGGCCGTCTCTAATGAGCAGTTCTTC. It specifies CSALHSGRAVSNEQFF. This rearrangement joins TRBV20-1 to TRBJ2-1, with TRBD2 matching over 11 bases. This CDR3 has 16 residues. The junction had 13 bases not matched to a gene; V was cut back by 5 bases and J by 7 bases. CDR1 is DFQATT, CDR2 SNEGSKA, per germline (reference sequence).

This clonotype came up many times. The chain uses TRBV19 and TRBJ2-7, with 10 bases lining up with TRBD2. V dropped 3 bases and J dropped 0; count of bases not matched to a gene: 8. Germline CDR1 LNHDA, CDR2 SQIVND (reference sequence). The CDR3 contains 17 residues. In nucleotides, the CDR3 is TGTGCCAGTAGTATGTCTAGCGGGAGAAAGAGCTCCTACGAGCAGTACTTC. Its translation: CASSMSSGRKSSYEQYF.

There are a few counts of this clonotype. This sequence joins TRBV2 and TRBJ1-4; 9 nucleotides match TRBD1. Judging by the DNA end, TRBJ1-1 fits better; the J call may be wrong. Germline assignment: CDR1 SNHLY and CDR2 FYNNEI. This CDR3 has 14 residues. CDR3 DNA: TGTGCCAGCAACCCCGGACAGGGGAGCACTGAAGCTTTCTTT. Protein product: CASNPGQGSTEAFF.

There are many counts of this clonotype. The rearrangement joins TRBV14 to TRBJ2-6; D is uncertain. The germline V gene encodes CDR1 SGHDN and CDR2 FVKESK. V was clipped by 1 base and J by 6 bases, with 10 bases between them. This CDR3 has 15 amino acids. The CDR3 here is CASSQVKGQANVLTF. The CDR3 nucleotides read TGTGCCAGCAGCCAAGTCAAGGGTCAGGCCAACGTCCTGACTTTC.